Listed here are 25 T cell receptor beta chains from one sample, sequenced in a study of beta chain features in type 1 diabetes listed by TCRdb under 2018. Here is what the overall study found, with its caveats: In all four CD4+ subsets, TCRB CDR3 length was moderately but significantly shorter in type 1 diabetes patients.

The protocol used for the library was the immunoSEQ multiplex PCR assay. The High Capacity cDNA Reverse Transcription Kit was used to reverse transcribe all of the isolated RNA, meaning that expressed TCRB transcripts were what got sequenced. TCRdb obtained this table from immuneACCESS and retained in-frame rearrangements with V and J assigned. These tables miss some clones; where compared with another copy, unresolved V genes account for less than half of the shortfall, and the remainder is unexplained. This sample gives roughly 730,000 clones in total; roughly 13% of them show up just once. The ten most abundant clones make up 0.02% to 0.025% of the sample. Antigens for these TCRs are unknown. Sequenced: naive CD4+ T cells from blood. This specimen's cell subset or site label, interpreted: true naive CD4+ T cells. These receptors were collected from a man aged 18 to 35 with type 1 diabetes.

This sequence joins TRBV7-3 and TRBJ1-1; a weak D match, TRBD1 (5 bases). The ends were cut back, 5 bases at V and 1 base at J, with 11 bases in the middle. The CDR3 sequence is 14 residues long. From germline, CDR1 is SGHTA and CDR2 FQGTGA. CDR3 in amino acids: CASSPGRQNTEAFF. The CDR3 coding sequence is TGTGCCAGCAGCCCGGGACGGCAGAACACTGAAGCTTTCTTT.

In this sample, this clone turned up a few times. This chain connects TRBV5-5 to TRBJ2-5; TRBD2 agrees at 15 bases. CDR1 and CDR2 (germline): SGHKS, YYEKEE (reference sequence). J gave up 0 bases and V 3 bases, and 6 bases lay outside the gene matches. The CDR3 is made up of 18 amino acids. In nucleotides, the CDR3 is TGTGCCAGCAGCTCGGGGACTAGCGGGGGGACGTACCAAGAGACCCAGTACTTC. Its translation: CASSSGTSGGTYQETQYF.

This clone was seen a few times. The chain is built from TRBV14 and TRBJ1-2, with D possibly being TRBD1 (5 bases). Germline V CDR1 and CDR2: SGHDN, FVKESK. The CDR3 is 15 residues long. V lost 4 bases, J lost 7 bases, and 19 bases lay in between. This CDR3 reads CASSLWDGAAAGYTF. The DNA for the CDR3 is TGTGCCAGCAGCCTTTGGGACGGCGCCGCGGCTGGCTACACCTTC.

This clone was picked up a small number of times. The V and J genes are TRBV11-2 and TRBJ2-3; possibly TRBD1 or TRBD2 for D (5 bases each). The germline gives CDR1 SGHAT, CDR2 FQNNGV. This CDR3 is built from 15 residues. The V gene lost 3 bases and the J gene lost 0 bases, with 10 bases spanning the gap. In DNA form, the CDR3 reads TGTGCCAGCAGCTTGGGGACGACTAGCACAGATACGCAGTATTTT. Translating gives CASSLGTTSTDTQYF.

This chain connects TRBV19 to TRBJ1-2, with TRBD1 matching 8 bases. V lost 7 bases to trimming and J lost 9 bases; unmatched junction nucleotides: 10. CDR1 is LNHDA, CDR2 SQIVND, per germline (reference sequence). The CDR3 covers 13 residues. The CDR3 reads CASNNRQGFRYTF. In nucleotides, the CDR3 is TGTGCCAGTAATAACCGACAGGGGTTTCGCTACACCTTC.

This clone was seen a few times. V is TRBV5-1 and J is TRBJ2-7; no clear D. This CDR3 has 12 residues. Deletions cut 2 bases from V and 3 bases from J, with 6 bases between. CDR1 and CDR2 from the germline V gene are SGHRS and YFSETQ. Here the CDR3 DNA reads TGCGCCAGCAGCTTTGACGGCTACGAGCAGTACTTC. Residues: CASSFDGYEQYF.

This clone appeared a few times. This sequence joins TRBV29-1 and TRBJ2-7, with D perhaps TRBD1 (6 bases). Looked up from germline, CDR1 is SQVTM and CDR2 is ANQGSEA. The germline V and J ends were trimmed by 4 bases and 2 bases, with 12 bases remaining between them. The CDR3 runs to 13 residues. The CDR3 DNA sequence: TGCAGCGTTGCGGGGACAATAACCTACGAGCAGTACTTC. Its translation is CSVAGTITYEQYF.

This clone came up a few times. V usage is TRBV7-2 and J usage is TRBJ2-7; 8 bases map to TRBD1. The CDR3 has 14 residues. After removal of 5 bases from V and 4 bases from J, the junction contained 7 bases not matched to a gene. The V gene's germline CDR1 is SGHTA and CDR2 FQGNSA. CDR3: CASSPQTGEYEQYF. The CDR3 region has the DNA TGTGCCAGCAGCCCTCAGACAGGGGAGTACGAGCAGTACTTC.

This clone was detected only a few times. V is TRBV7-2 and J is TRBJ1-5, with 10 bases matching TRBD1. The CDR3 is made up of 17 amino acids. Germline V gene sequence: CDR1 SGHTA, CDR2 FQGNSA. V shed 4 bases, J shed 2 bases, and the junction held 8 bases outside the gene matches. This CDR3 reads CASSSARGTGGNQPQHF. Written as DNA, the CDR3 is TGTGCCAGCAGCTCAGCGAGAGGGACAGGGGGCAATCAGCCCCAGCATTTT. The full variable domain, its missing parts supplied by reference TRBV7-2 and TRBJ1-5, is GAGVSQSPSNKVTEKGKDVELRCDPISGHTALYWYRQSLGQGLEFLIYFQGNSAPDKSGLPSDRFSAERTGGSVSTLTIQRTQQEDSAVYLCASSSARGTGGNQPQHFGDGTRLSIL.

This clone was observed a handful of times. The J gene is TRBJ2-3, the V gene TRBV5-4, with a possible D match to TRBD2 (6 bases). Trimming left V 5 bases short and J 2 bases short, with 18 bases between. Germline V gene data show CDR1 as SGHNT and CDR2 as YYREEE (reference sequence). The CDR3 is made up of 16 amino acids. The CDR3 DNA reads as TGTGCCAGCAGACGAACCGGGAGCCTAGACACAGATACGCAGTATTTT. Translation gives CASRRTGSLDTDTQYF.

The chain couples TRBV11-2 to TRBJ2-4; no reliable D call. Germline V gene sequence: CDR1 SGHAT, CDR2 FQNNGV. The CDR3 covers 14 residues. Trimming shortened V by 1 base and J by 10 bases, and 14 bases separated the two germline ends. The CDR3 here is CASSLVGEPRIQYF. The CDR3 DNA follows: TGTGCCAGCAGCTTAGTGGGCGAACCTAGGATTCAGTACTTC.

This sequence joins TRBV28 and TRBJ2-3; 11 bases align to TRBD1. The J segment lost 5 bases and the V segment lost 3 bases, leaving 4 bases of the junction unmatched. The CDR3 consists of 15 residues. Germline CDR1 reads MDHEN; CDR2 reads SYDVKM. The CDR3 loop reads CASSFHGTGGDTQYF. CDR3 bases: TGTGCCAGCAGTTTCCACGGGACAGGGGGAGATACGCAGTATTTT.

This clone was detected only a few times. The chain links TRBV9 to TRBJ2-5; tentatively, D is TRBD1 or TRBD2 (7 bases each). CDR3 length: 16 amino acids. Germline V gives CDR1 SGDLS, CDR2 YYNGEE. V was cut by 4 bases and J by 2 bases, with 18 bases left in between. Here the CDR3 DNA reads TGTGCCAGCAGCCTGGGGGGGACAGCGACACAAGAGACCCAGTACTTC. It codes for CASSLGGTATQETQYF.

The rearrangement links TRBV11-1 to TRBJ2-5; D uncertain. V was trimmed by 0 bases and J by 3 bases, leaving 5 bases between them. The CDR3 sequence is 13 residues long. Germline lookup yields CDR1 SGHAT and CDR2 FQDESV (reference sequence). The CDR3 spells CASSLARKETQYF. In DNA form, the CDR3 reads TGTGCCAGCAGCTTAGCGCGGAAAGAGACCCAGTACTTC.

The genes are TRBV2 and TRBJ2-7; D ambiguous. In germline, CDR1 is SNHLY, CDR2 FYNNEI. The CDR3 spans 13 residues. Between the trimmed V and J ends, which lost 4 bases and 7 bases, there was a span of 14 bases. The CDR3 coding sequence is TGTGCCAGCAGTGTAAGACAACTGGGGGAGCAGTACTTC. Translated: CASSVRQLGEQYF.

A few counts support this clone. This sequence joins TRBV7-9 and TRBJ1-1, with 7 bases matching TRBD1. CDR3 size: 13 residues. Germline CDR1 reads SEHNR; CDR2 reads FQNEAQ (reference sequence). The V gene end was trimmed by 6 bases and the J gene end by 1 base; junction bases not matched to a gene: 2. CDR3 residues: CASRRQGNTEAFF. The CDR3 nucleotides read TGTGCCAGCAGGCGACAGGGGAACACTGAAGCTTTCTTT.

This rearrangement joins TRBV4-1 to TRBJ1-1; 7 bases align to TRBD1. The germline gives CDR1 MGHRA, CDR2 YSYEKL. This CDR3 region has 17 residues. Trimming cost V 0 bases and J 3 bases; bases outside gene matches: 10. This chain's CDR3 is CASSQDRTRGWDTEAFF. The CDR3 nucleotides read TGCGCCAGCAGCCAAGATCGGACCAGGGGGTGGGACACTGAAGCTTTCTTT.

This sequence joins TRBV29-1 and TRBJ1-1; TRBD1 might be the D (6 bases). CDR1 and CDR2 (germline): SQVTM, ANQGSEA. The CDR3 contains 14 residues. The V end lost 6 bases, the J end lost 1 base, and 15 bases lay between the germline ends. The CDR3 is CSVLLQGRNTEAFF. Written as DNA, the CDR3 is TGCAGCGTACTTCTACAGGGAAGGAACACTGAAGCTTTCTTT. Combining the CDR3 with reference TRBV29-1 and TRBJ1-1 gives the whole variable domain SAVISQKPSRDICQRGTSLTIQCQVDSQVTMMFWYRQQPGQSLTLIATANQGSEATYESGFVIDKFPISRPNLTFSTLTVSNMSPEDSSIYLCSVLLQGRNTEAFFGQGTRLTVV.

Notes on this clone: This specimen includes other DNA sequences encoding the same CDR3. This chain links TRBV7-2 with TRBJ2-7; D unresolved. Per the germline V gene, CDR1 is SGHTA and CDR2 is FQGNSA. CDR3 length equals 15 residues. Trimming cost V 1 base and J 0 bases, with 10 bases left between them. The chain's CDR3 is CASSLGVGSSYEQYF. The CDR3 coding sequence is TGTGCCAGCAGCTTAGGCGTCGGCAGCTCCTACGAGCAGTACTTC.

This clone has just a few counts. The genes are TRBV2 and TRBJ1-2; D possibly corresponds to TRBD1 (6 bases). V was cut by 8 bases and J by 0 bases, with 13 bases left in between. CDR3 length: 14 residues. Germline lookup yields CDR1 SNHLY and CDR2 FYNNEI. DNA of the CDR3: TGTGCCAGCTACGGACAGAGTTCTAACTATGGCTACACCTTC. It yields the protein CASYGQSSNYGYTF.

This clone was counted only a few times. The rearrangement uses TRBV5-1 and TRBJ1-2; D gene ambiguous. The CDR3 totals 13 residues. Trimming left V 0 bases short and J 4 bases short, with 7 bases between. Germline V gene data show CDR1 as SGHRS and CDR2 as YFSETQ. The CDR3 DNA follows: TGCGCCAGCAGCTTGGGGCCAGCCTATGGCTACACCTTC. This translates into CASSLGPAYGYTF.

This clone came up a few times. V usage is TRBV29-1 and J usage is TRBJ2-3, with 10 bases fitting TRBD1. Germline CDR1 is SQVTM and CDR2 is ANQGSEA. The CDR3 length is 15 residues. Unmatched junction bases numbered 6, after V lost 6 bases and J lost 0 bases. CDR3 loop: CSVSDRGYSTDTQYF. As DNA, the CDR3 is TGCAGCGTCTCGGACAGGGGGTATAGCACAGATACGCAGTATTTT.

This clone turned up a few times. The chain joins TRBV15 to TRBJ2-3; D call uncertain. The CDR3 loop spans 12 amino acids. The germline V and J ends were trimmed by 0 bases and 5 bases, with 3 bases remaining between them. Germline CDR1 LNHNV, CDR2 YYDKDF (reference sequence). CDR3 protein: CATSRDRDTQYF. The DNA of the CDR3 is TGTGCCACCAGCAGAGATAGAGATACGCAGTATTTT. Full variable domain (outside the CDR3, taken from reference TRBV15 and TRBJ2-3): DAMVIQNPRYQVTQFGKPVTLSCSQTLNHNVMYWYQQKSSQAPKLLFHYYDKDFNNEADTPDNFQSRRPNTSFCFLDIRSPGLGDTAMYLCATSRDRDTQYFGPGTRLTVL.

V usage is TRBV9 and J usage is TRBJ2-3, with D perhaps matching TRBD1 (6 bases). Germline loops: CDR1 SGDLS, CDR2 YYNGEE. The CDR3 loop spans 15 amino acids. Deletions cut 0 bases from V and 4 bases from J, with 12 bases between. The DNA for the CDR3 is TGTGCCAGCAGCGTAGCGGAGCCAGGGGCAGATACGCAGTATTTT. The encoded protein is CASSVAEPGADTQYF. The full variable domain, in which reference TRBV9 and TRBJ2-3 provide the parts outside the CDR3, is DSGVTQTPKHLITATGQRVTLRCSPRSGDLSVYWYQQSLDQGLQFLIQYYNGEERAKGNILERFSAQQFPDLHSELNLSSLELGDSALYFCASSVAEPGADTQYFGPGTRLTVL.

This clone occurred once. The chain combines TRBV5-1 with TRBJ2-3; TRBD1 aligns across 10 bases. The V gene's germline CDR1 is SGHRS and CDR2 YFSETQ. Trimming took 4 bases from V and 4 from J; bases not matched to a gene: 6. The CDR3 covers 15 residues. The CDR3 region has the DNA TGCGCCAGCAGCCCCGGGACAGGGGAGGCAGATACGCAGTATTTT. It yields the protein CASSPGTGEADTQYF.